Sequencing of this TCR beta chain was carried out in a study of shared clonotypes between healthy human individuals. The repertoire was sequenced with immunoSEQ multiplex PCR; TCRdb's copy has only in-frame clones and lacks some. This table holds about 870,000 clones, about 92% found once. CDR1 is MNHNS, CDR2 SASEGT, per germline. The V gene lost 0 bases and the J gene lost 4 bases, with 13 bases spanning the gap. The CDR3 has 15 residues. As defined, naive CD8 cells were CD45RO-negative and positively selected for CCR7, with terminally differentiated effector memory CD45RA+ cells excluded. The source material was naive CD8+ T cells sorted from blood. V is TRBV6-1 and J is TRBJ2-7; D is ambiguous. The TCR comes from a man in his thirties or forties in good health. CDR3 coding DNA: TGTGCCAGCAGTGAAGCGTTCCTTACGCTGTACGAGCAGTACTTC. Protein product: CASSEAFLTLYEQYF.